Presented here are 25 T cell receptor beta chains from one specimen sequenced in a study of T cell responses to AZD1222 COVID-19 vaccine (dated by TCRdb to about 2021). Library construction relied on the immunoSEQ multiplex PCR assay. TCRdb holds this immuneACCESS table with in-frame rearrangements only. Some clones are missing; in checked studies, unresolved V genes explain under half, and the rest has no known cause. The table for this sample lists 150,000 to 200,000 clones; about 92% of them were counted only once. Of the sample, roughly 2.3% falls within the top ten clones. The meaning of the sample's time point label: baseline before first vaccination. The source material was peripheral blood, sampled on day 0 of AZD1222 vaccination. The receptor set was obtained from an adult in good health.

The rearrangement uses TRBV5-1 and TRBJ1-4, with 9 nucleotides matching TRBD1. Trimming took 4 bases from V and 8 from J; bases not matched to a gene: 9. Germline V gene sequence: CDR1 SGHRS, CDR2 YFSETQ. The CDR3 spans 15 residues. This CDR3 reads CASSLTGTGKEKLFF. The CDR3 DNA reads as TGCGCCAGCAGCCTAACCGGGACAGGGAAGGAAAAACTGTTTTTT.

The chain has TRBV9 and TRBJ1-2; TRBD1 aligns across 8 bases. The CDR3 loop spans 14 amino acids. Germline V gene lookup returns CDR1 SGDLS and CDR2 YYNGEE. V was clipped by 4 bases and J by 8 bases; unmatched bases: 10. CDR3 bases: TGTGCCAGCAGCCCGTCAGGGGGCGAGGAGGGCTACACCTTC. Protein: CASSPSGGEEGYTF.

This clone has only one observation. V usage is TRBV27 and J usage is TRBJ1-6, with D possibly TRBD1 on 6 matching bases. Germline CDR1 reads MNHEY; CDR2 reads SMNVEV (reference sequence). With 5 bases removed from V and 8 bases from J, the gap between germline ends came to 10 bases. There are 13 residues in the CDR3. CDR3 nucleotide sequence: TGTGCCAGCAGTAACAGGGTCTATTCACCCCTCCACTTT. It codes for CASSNRVYSPLHF.

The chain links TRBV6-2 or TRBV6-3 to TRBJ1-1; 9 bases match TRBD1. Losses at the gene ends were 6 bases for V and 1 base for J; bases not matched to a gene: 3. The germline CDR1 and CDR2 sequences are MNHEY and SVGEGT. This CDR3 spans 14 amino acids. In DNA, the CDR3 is TGTGCCAGCAGCCGGGACAGGGCGAACACTGAAGCTTTCTTT. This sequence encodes CASSRDRANTEAFF.

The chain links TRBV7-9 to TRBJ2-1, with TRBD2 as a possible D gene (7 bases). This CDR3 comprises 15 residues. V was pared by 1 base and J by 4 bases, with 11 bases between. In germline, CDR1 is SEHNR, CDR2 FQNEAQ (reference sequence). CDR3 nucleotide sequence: TGTGCCAGCAGCTTAGAGGGGGGGCCTTACAATGAGCAGTTCTTC. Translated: CASSLEGGPYNEQFF. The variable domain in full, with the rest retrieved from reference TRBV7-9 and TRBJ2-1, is DTGVSQNPRHKITKRGQNVTFRCDPISEHNRLYWYRQTLGQGPEFLTYFQNEAQLEKSRLLSDRFSAERPKGSFSTLEIQRTEQGDSAMYLCASSLEGGPYNEQFFGPGTRLTVL.

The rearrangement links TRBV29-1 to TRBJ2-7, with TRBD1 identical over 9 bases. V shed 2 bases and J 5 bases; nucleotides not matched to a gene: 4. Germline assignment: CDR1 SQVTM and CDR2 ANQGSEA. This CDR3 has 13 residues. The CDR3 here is CSVEPGQGDEQYF. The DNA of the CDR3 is TGCAGCGTTGAACCGGGACAGGGTGACGAGCAGTACTTC.

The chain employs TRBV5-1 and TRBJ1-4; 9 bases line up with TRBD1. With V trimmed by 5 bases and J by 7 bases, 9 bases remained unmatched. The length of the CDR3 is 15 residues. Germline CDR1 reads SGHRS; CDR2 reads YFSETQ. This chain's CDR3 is CASRLGDREGEKLFF. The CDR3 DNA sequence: TGCGCCAGCAGACTGGGGGACAGGGAGGGTGAAAAACTGTTTTTT.

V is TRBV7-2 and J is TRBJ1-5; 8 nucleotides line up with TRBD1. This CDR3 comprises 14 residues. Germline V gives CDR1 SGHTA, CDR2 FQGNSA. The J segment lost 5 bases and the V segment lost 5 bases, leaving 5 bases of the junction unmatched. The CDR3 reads CASSTGQGDQPQHF. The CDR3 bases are TGTGCCAGCAGCACCGGACAGGGCGATCAGCCCCAGCATTTT.

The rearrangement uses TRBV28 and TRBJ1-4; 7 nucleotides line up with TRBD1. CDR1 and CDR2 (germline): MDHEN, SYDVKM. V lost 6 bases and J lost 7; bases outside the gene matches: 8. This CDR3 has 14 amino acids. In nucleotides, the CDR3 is TGTGCCAGCAGGTCAGGGGGATCCGGTGAAAAACTGTTTTTT. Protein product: CASRSGGSGEKLFF.

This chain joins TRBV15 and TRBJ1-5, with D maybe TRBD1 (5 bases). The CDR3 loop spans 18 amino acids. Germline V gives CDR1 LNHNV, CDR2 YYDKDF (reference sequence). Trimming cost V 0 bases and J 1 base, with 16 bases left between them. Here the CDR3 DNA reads TGTGCCACCAGCAGAGATCGGAGAGGGGTGAGAAGCAATCAGCCCCAGCATTTT. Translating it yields CATSRDRRGVRSNQPQHF.

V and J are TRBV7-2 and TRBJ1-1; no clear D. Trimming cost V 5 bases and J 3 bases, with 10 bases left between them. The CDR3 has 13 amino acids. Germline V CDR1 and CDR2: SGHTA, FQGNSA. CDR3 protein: CASSRGPDTEAFF. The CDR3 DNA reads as TGTGCCAGCAGCCGAGGGCCAGACACTGAAGCTTTCTTT.

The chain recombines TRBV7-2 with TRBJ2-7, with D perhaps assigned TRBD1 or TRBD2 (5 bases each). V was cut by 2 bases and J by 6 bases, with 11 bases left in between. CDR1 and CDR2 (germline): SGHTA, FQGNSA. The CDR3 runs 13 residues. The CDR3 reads CASSLNGASEQYF. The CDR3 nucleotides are TGTGCCAGCAGCTTAAACGGGGCGAGCGAGCAGTACTTC.

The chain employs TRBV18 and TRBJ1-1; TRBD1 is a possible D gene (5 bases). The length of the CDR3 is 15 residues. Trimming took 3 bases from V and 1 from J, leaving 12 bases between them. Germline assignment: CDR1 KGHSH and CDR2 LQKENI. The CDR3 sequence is CASSPAATGNTEAFF. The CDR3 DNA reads TGTGCCAGCTCACCCGCCGCCACAGGGAACACTGAAGCTTTCTTT.

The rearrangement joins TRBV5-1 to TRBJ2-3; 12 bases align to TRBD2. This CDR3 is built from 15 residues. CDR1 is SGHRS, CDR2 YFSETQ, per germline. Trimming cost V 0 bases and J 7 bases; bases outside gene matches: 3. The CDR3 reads CASSLGLAGGNTQYF. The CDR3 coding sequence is TGCGCCAGCAGCTTGGGGCTAGCGGGGGGGAATACGCAGTATTTT.

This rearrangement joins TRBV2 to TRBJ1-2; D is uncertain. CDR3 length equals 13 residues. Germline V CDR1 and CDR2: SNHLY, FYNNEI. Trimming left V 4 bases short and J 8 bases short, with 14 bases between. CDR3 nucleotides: TGTGCCAGCAGTGCGGGTTCGAGAGGGGGCTACACCTTC. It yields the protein CASSAGSRGGYTF. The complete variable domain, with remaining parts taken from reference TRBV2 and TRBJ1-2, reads EPEVTQTPSHQVTQMGQEVILRCVPISNHLYFYWYRQILGQKVEFLVSFYNNEISEKSEIFDDQFSVERPDGSNFTLKIRSTKLEDSAMYFCASSAGSRGGYTFGSGTRLTVV.

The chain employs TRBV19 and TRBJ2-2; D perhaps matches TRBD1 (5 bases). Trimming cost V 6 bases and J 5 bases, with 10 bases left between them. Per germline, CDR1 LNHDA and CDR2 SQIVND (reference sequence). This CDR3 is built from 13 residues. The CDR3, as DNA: TGTGCCAGTAGCACCAGGGTAACCGGGGAGCTGTTTTTT. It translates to CASSTRVTGELFF.

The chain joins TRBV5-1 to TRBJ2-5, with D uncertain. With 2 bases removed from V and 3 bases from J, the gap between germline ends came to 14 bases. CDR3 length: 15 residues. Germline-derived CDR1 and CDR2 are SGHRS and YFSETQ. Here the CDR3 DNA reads TGCGCCAGCAGCTTCCTACCGGGCCAGAAAGAGACCCAGTACTTC. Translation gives CASSFLPGQKETQYF.

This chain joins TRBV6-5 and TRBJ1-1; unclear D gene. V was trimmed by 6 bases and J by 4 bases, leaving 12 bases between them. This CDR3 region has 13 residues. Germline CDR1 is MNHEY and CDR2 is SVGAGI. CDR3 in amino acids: CASRSDGVTEAFF. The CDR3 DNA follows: TGTGCCAGCAGGTCAGACGGGGTCACTGAAGCTTTCTTT.

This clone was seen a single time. The CDR3 DNA reads TGCGCCAGCAGCCAAGATCGGAGACAGTTTAGCACAGATACGCAGTATTTT. This translates into CASSQDRRQFSTDTQYF. The chain has TRBV4-1 and TRBJ2-3, with TRBD1 as a possible D gene (5 bases). The germline V gene encodes CDR1 MGHRA and CDR2 YSYEKL. Trimming stripped 0 bases from V and 0 bases from J, with 13 bases between. The CDR3 sequence is 17 residues long.

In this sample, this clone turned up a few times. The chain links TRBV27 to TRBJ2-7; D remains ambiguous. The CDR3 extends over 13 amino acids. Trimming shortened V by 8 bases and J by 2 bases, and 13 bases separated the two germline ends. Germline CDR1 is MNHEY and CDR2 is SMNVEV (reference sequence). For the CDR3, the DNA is TGTGCCAGCGGACCCTCACCCGCCTACGAGCAGTACTTC. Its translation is CASGPSPAYEQYF.

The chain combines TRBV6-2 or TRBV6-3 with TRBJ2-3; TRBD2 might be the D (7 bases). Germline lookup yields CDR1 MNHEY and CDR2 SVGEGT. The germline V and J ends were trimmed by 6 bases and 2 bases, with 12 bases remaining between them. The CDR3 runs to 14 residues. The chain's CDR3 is CASSRGALTDTQYF. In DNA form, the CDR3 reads TGTGCCAGCAGCCGGGGGGCTCTCACAGATACGCAGTATTTT.

The CDR3 region is CASSQWEGDEQFF. In DNA, the CDR3 is TGTGCCAGCAGCCAATGGGAGGGGGATGAGCAGTTCTTC. The chain recombines TRBV2 with TRBJ2-1; weak D call: TRBD2 (7 bases). The CDR3 sequence is 13 residues long. V was clipped by 6 bases and J by 8 bases, with 14 bases between them. Germline V gene data show CDR1 as SNHLY and CDR2 as FYNNEI. The full variable domain, its missing parts supplied by reference TRBV2 and TRBJ2-1, is EPEVTQTPSHQVTQMGQEVILRCVPISNHLYFYWYRQILGQKVEFLVSFYNNEISEKSEIFDDQFSVERPDGSNFTLKIRSTKLEDSAMYFCASSQWEGDEQFFGPGTRLTVL.

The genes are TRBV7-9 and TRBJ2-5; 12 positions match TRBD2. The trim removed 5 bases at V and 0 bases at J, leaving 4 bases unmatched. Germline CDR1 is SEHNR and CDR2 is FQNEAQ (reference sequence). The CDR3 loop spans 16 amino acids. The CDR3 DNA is TGTGCCAGCAGCCGGCTAGCGGGGGGGTACCAAGAGACCCAGTACTTC. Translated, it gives CASSRLAGGYQETQYF. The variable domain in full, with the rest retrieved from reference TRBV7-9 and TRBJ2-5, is DTGVSQNPRHKITKRGQNVTFRCDPISEHNRLYWYRQTLGQGPEFLTYFQNEAQLEKSRLLSDRFSAERPKGSFSTLEIQRTEQGDSAMYLCASSRLAGGYQETQYFGPGTRLLVL.

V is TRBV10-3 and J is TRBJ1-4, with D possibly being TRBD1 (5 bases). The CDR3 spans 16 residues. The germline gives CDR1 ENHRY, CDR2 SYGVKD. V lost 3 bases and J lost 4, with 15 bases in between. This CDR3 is CAISDNDRGHNEKLFF. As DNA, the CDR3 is TGTGCCATCAGTGATAACGACAGAGGTCATAATGAAAAACTGTTTTTT.

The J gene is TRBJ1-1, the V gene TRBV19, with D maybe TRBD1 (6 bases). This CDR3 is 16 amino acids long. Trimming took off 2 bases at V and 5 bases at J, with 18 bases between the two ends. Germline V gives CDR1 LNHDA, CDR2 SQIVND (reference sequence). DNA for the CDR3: TGTGCCAGTAGTATATCGGGGGCCCTCACCCTAACTGAAGCTTTCTTT. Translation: CASSISGALTLTEAFF.